Below, 8 T cell receptor beta chains from the same sample are listed, as sequenced in a study of breast tumors, draining lymph nodes, adjacent tissues. TCRdb re-called the multiplex PCR reads with MiXCR, one entry per CDR3 protein. The table shows approximately 200,000 distinct CDR3 sequences, with roughly 31% occurring only once. The lymph nodes were axillary draining lymph nodes from breast cancer patients. The specimen was axillary lymph node tissue. These TCRs come from a female donor with breast cancer. Some clones in this sample may be carry-over from other donors' samples.

As concerns this clonotype: With a much larger clone just one base away, this may be a read error. The chain employs TRBV28 and TRBJ1-2, with a tentative D call TRBD1 (5 bases). V lost 5 bases, J lost 4 bases, and 14 bases lay in between. Germline CDR1 and CDR2: MDHEN and SYDVKM. The CDR3 spans 14 residues. CDR3 protein: CASSGPDTSYGYTF. CDR3 nucleotide sequence: TGTGCCAGCAGTGGCCCGGACACCAGCTATGGCTACACCTTC.

V and J are TRBV14 and TRBJ2-3, with TRBD2 matching over 9 bases. The CDR3 loop spans 20 amino acids. Per the germline V gene, CDR1 is SGHDN and CDR2 is FVKESK. The V and J ends lost 1 base and 2 bases, in that order; junction bases with no gene match: 16. The CDR3 DNA reads TGTGCCAGCAGCCAAGGGGACTGGGGATTTTTAGCGGGGGCCACAGATACGCAGTATTTT. Translating gives CASSQGDWGFLAGATDTQYF.

This chain connects TRBV3-1 to TRBJ2-5; possibly TRBD1 for D (6 bases). Germline CDR1 is LGHDT and CDR2 is YNNKEL (reference sequence). V lost 0 bases and J 1 base, leaving 12 bases between the germline ends. CDR3 length: 16 residues. CDR3 in DNA: TGTGCCAGCAGCCAAGACCAGCAGGGGCCCCAAGAGACCCAGTACTTC. Translation gives CASSQDQQGPQETQYF.

This clonotype was found many times. This chain connects TRBV15 to TRBJ2-2, with D uncertain. Trimming cost V 0 bases and J 0 bases, with 8 bases left between them. CDR1 LNHNV and CDR2 YYDKDF come from the germline V gene (reference sequence). The CDR3 spans 16 residues. The CDR3 loop is CATSRDGYSNTGELFF. CDR3 nucleotide sequence: TGTGCCACCAGCAGAGATGGCTATTCGAACACCGGGGAGCTGTTTTTT. Complete variable domain (other parts from reference TRBV15 and TRBJ2-2): DAMVIQNPRYQVTQFGKPVTLSCSQTLNHNVMYWYQQKSSQAPKLLFHYYDKDFNNEADTPDNFQSRRPNTSFCFLDIRSPGLGDTAMYLCATSRDGYSNTGELFFGEGSRLTVL.

This clonotype was seen more than once but under ten times. This may stem from a read error, because a much larger clone lies one nucleotide away. The chain employs TRBV19 and TRBJ2-1; TRBD1 aligns across 7 bases. Per germline, CDR1 LNHDA and CDR2 SQIVND (reference sequence). The CDR3 covers 17 residues. The CDR3: CASKISSHGTVYNEQSF. In nucleotides, the CDR3 is TGTGCCAGTAAAATATCGTCCCATGGGACAGTATACAATGAGCAGTCCTTC.

The V gene is TRBV5-5, the J gene TRBJ1-5; no firm D call. Germline-derived CDR1 and CDR2 are SGHKS and YYEKEE (reference sequence). This CDR3 spans 15 amino acids. V was trimmed by 0 bases and J by 4 bases, leaving 11 bases between them. CDR3 amino acids: CASSLETARNQPQHF. The DNA for the CDR3 is TGTGCCAGCAGCTTGGAAACAGCTCGAAATCAGCCCCAGCATTTT.

As for this clonotype: Given a much more abundant clone one base away, this may be a read error. V usage is TRBV11-2 and J usage is TRBJ2-2; D may be TRBD2 (5 bases). The germline V gene encodes CDR1 SGHAT and CDR2 FQNNGV. Trimming cost V 1 base and J 4 bases, with 16 bases left between them. The CDR3 is 17 amino acids. The CDR3 region is CASSLVSRTRGTGELFF. The CDR3 bases are TGTGCCAGCAGCTTAGTCAGCAGGACTCGGGGCACCGGGGAGCTGTTTTTT. Supplemented by reference TRBV11-2 and TRBJ2-2, the full variable domain reads EAGVAQSPRYKIIEKRQSVAFWCNPISGHATLYWYQQILGQGPKLLIQFQNNGVVDDSQLPKDRFSAERLKGVDSTLKIQPAKLEDSAVYLCASSLVSRTRGTGELFFGEGSRLTVL.

The rearrangement uses TRBV6-2 or TRBV6-3 and TRBJ1-3; TRBD1 might be the D (6 bases). Deletions cut 0 bases from V and 0 bases from J, with 15 bases between. CDR1 and CDR2 from the germline V gene are MNHEY and SVGEGT. This CDR3 is 18 amino acids long. CDR3 amino acids: CASSYSGAGAISGNTIYF. For the CDR3, the DNA is TGTGCCAGCAGTTACTCAGGCGCGGGGGCAATCTCTGGAAACACCATATATTTT.